This T cell receptor (beta chain) was documented in a study of blood T cells in healthy people across ages. This clonotype turned up a few times. At least 5.5 micrograms of total RNA were extracted per sample. The CDR3 totals 15 residues. Trimming shortened V by 4 bases and J by 3 bases, and 12 bases separated the two germline ends. Germline V CDR1 and CDR2: LGHNA, YSLEER. It was with a sample-barcoded 5' primer and a J-beta primer mix that a second PCR of roughly 7 to 12 cycles was run. MiXCR, run by TCRdb on the 5' RACE reads, gives a single entry per CDR3 protein. The table records approximately 690,000 distinct CDR3 sequences, around 41% of them present only once.

The chain carries TRBV4-3 and TRBJ2-2; no firm D call. This clonotype was sampled from a man at least 80 years old in good health. The sequenced sample was blood. This CDR3 is CASSRGDLDTGELFF. CDR3 bases: TGCGCCAGCAGCCGGGGTGACTTGGACACCGGGGAGCTGTTTTTT.